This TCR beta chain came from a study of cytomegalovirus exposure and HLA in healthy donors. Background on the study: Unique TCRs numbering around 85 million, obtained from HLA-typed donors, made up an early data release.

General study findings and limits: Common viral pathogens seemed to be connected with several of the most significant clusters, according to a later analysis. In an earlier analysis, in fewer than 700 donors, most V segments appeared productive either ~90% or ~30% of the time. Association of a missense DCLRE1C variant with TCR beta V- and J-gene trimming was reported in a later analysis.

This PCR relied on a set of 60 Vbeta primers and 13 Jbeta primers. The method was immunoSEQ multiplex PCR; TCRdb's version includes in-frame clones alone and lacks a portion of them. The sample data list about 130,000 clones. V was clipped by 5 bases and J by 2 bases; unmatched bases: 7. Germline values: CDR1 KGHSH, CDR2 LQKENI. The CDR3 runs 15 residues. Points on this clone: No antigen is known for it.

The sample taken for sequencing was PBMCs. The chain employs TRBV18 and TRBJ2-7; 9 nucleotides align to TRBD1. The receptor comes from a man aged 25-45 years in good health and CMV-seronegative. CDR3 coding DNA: TGTGCCAGCTCAACTACCGGGACAGGGACCTACGAGCAGTACTTC. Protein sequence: CASSTTGTGTYEQYF.